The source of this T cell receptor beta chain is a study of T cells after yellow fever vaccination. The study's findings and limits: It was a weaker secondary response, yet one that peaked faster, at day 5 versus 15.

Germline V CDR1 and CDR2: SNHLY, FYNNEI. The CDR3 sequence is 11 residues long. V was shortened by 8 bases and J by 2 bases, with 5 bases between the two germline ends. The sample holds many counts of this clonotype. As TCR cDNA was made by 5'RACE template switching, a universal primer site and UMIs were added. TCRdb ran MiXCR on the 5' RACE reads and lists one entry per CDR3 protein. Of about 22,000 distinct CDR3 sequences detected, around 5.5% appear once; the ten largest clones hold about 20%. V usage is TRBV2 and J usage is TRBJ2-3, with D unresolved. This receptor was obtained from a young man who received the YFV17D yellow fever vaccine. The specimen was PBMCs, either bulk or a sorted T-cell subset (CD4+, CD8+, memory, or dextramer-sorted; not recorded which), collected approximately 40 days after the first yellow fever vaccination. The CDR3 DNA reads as TGTGCCAGCGGTTACACAGATACGCAGTATTTT. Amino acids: CASGYTDTQYF.